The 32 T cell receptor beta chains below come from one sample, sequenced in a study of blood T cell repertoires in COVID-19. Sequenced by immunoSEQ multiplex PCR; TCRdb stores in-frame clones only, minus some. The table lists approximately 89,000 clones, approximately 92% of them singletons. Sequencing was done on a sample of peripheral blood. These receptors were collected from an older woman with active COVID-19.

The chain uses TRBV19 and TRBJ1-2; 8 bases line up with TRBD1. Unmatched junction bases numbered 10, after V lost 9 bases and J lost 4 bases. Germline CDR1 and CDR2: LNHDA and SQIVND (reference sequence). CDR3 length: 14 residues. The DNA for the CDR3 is TGTGCCAGCAACGGACAGGGCCGAGGCTATGGCTACACCTTC. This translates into CASNGQGRGYGYTF.

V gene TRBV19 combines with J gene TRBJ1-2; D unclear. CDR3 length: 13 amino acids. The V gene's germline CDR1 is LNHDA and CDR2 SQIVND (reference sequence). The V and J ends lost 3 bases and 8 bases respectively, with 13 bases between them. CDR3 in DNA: TGTGCCAGTAGTATCCCCCTCGGCGGGGGCTACACCTTC. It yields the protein CASSIPLGGGYTF.

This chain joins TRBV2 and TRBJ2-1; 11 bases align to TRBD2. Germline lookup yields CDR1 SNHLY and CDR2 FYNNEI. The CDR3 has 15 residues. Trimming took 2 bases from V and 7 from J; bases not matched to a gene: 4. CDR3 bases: TGTGCCAGCAGTGAATATAGCGGGGGGGCGAATGAGCAGTTCTTC. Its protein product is CASSEYSGGANEQFF. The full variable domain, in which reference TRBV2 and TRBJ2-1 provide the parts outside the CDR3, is EPEVTQTPSHQVTQMGQEVILRCVPISNHLYFYWYRQILGQKVEFLVSFYNNEISEKSEIFDDQFSVERPDGSNFTLKIRSTKLEDSAMYFCASSEYSGGANEQFFGPGTRLTVL.

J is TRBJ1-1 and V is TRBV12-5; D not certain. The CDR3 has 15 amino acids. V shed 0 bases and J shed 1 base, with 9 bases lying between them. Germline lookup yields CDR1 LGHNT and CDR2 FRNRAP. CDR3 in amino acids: CASGLVRSGNTEAFF. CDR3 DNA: TGTGCTAGTGGTTTGGTACGTAGCGGGAACACTGAAGCTTTCTTT.

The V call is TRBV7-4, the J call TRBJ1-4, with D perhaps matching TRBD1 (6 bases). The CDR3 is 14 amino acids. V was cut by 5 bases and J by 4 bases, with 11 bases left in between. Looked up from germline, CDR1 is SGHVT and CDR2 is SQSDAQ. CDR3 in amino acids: CASSSGGGNEKLFF. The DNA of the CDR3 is TGTGCCAGCAGCAGCGGGGGCGGTAATGAAAAACTGTTTTTT.

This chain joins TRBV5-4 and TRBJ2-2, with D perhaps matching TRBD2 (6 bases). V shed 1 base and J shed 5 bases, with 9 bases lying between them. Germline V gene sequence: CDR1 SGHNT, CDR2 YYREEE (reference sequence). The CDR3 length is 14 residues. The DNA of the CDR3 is TGTGCCAGCAGCTTGCCGGGGGATACCGGGGAGCTGTTTTTT. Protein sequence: CASSLPGDTGELFF.

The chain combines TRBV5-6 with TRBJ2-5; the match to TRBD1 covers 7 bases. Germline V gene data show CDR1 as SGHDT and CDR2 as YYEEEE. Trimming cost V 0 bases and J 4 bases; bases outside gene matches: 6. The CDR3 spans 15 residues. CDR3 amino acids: CASSLGNRGRETQYF. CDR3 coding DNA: TGTGCCAGCAGCTTGGGAAACAGGGGACGAGAGACCCAGTACTTC.

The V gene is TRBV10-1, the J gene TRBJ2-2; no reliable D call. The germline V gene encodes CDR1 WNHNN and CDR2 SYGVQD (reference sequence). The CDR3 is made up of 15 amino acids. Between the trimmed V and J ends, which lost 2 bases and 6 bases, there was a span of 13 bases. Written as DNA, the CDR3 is TGCGCCAGCAGTGAGCGTGTGAAAGCGCCCGGGGAGCTGTTTTTT. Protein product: CASSERVKAPGELFF.

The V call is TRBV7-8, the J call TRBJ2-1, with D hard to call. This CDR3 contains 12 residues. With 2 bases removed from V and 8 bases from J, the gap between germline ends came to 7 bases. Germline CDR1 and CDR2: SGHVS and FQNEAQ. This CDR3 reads CASSLLSDEQFF. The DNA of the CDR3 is TGTGCCAGCAGCTTACTAAGTGATGAGCAGTTCTTC.

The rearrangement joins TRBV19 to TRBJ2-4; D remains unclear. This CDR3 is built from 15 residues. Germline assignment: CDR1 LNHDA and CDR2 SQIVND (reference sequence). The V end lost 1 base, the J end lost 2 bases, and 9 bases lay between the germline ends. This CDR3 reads CASSIGGISKNIQYF. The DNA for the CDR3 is TGTGCCAGTAGTATAGGAGGAATTTCCAAAAACATTCAGTACTTC.

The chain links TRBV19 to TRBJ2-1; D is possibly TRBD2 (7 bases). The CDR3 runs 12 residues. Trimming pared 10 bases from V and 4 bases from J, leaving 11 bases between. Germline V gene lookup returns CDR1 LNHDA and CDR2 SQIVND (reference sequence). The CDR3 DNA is TGTGCCATCGGGGGGCCTTACAATGAGCAGTTCTTC. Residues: CAIGGPYNEQFF.

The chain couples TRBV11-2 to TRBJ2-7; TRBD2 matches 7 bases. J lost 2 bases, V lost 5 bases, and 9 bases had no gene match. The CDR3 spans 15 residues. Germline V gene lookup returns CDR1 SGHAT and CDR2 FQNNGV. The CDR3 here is CASSRLRGRAYEQYF. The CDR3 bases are TGTGCCAGCAGCCGACTTCGAGGGAGGGCCTACGAGCAGTACTTC. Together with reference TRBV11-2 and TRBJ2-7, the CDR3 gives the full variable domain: EAGVAQSPRYKIIEKRQSVAFWCNPISGHATLYWYQQILGQGPKLLIQFQNNGVVDDSQLPKDRFSAERLKGVDSTLKIQPAKLEDSAVYLCASSRLRGRAYEQYFGPGTRLTVT.

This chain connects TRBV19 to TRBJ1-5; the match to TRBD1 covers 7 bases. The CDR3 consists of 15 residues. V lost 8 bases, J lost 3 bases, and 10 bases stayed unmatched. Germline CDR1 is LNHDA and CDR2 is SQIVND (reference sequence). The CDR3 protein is CASWGQPDFNQPQHF. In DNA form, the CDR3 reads TGTGCCAGTTGGGGACAGCCAGATTTCAATCAGCCCCAGCATTTT.

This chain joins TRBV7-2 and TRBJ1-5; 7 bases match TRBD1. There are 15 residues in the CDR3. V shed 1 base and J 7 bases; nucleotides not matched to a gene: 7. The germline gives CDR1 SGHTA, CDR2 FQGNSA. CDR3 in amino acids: CASSLVTGSRQPQHF. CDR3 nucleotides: TGTGCCAGCAGCTTAGTGACAGGGTCACGACAGCCCCAGCATTTT.

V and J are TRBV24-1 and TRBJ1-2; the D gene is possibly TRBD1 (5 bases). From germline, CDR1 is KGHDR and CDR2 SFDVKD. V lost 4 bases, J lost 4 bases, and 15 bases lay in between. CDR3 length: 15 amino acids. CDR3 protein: CATSENGGFGYGYTF. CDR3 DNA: TGTGCCACCAGTGAAAATGGGGGGTTTGGCTATGGCTACACCTTC.

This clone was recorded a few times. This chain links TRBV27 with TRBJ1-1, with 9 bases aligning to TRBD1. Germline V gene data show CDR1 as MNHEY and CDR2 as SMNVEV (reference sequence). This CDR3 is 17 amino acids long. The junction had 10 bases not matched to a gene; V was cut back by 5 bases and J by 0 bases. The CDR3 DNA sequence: TGTGCCAGCAGTCTCGGACAGGGGAATGGGATGAACACTGAAGCTTTCTTT. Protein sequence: CASSLGQGNGMNTEAFF.

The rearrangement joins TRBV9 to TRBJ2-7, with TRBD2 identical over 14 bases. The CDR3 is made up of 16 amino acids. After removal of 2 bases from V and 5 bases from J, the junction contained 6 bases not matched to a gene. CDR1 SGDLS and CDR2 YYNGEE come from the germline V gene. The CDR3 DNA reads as TGTGCCAGCAGCGTCGGGACTAGCGGGAGCCTCCACGAGCAGTACTTC. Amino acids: CASSVGTSGSLHEQYF.

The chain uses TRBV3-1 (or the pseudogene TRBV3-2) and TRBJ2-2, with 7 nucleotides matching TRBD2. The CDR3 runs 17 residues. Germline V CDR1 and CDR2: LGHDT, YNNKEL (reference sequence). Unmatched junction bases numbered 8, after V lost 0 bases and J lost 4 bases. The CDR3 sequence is CASSQEATSISTGELFF. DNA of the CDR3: TGTGCCAGCAGCCAAGAGGCGACTAGCATATCCACCGGGGAGCTGTTTTTT.

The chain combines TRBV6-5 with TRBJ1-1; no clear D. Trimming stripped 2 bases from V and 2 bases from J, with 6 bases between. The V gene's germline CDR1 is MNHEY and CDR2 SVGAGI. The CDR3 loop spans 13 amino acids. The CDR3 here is CASSYGSNTEAFF. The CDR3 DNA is TGTGCCAGCAGTTACGGCAGTAACACTGAAGCTTTCTTT.

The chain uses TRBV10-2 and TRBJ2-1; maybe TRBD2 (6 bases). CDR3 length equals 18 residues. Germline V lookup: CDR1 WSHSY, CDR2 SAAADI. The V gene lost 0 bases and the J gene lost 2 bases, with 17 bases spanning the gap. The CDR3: CASSESSRQPSAYNEQFF. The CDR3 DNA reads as TGCGCCAGCAGTGAGTCGTCCCGACAGCCTAGCGCCTACAATGAGCAGTTCTTC.

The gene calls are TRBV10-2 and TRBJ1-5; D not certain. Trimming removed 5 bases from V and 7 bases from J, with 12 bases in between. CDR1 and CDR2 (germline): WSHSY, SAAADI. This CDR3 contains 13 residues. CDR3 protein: CASSREDWQPQHF. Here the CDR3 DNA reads TGCGCCAGCAGTCGGGAGGACTGGCAGCCCCAGCATTTT.

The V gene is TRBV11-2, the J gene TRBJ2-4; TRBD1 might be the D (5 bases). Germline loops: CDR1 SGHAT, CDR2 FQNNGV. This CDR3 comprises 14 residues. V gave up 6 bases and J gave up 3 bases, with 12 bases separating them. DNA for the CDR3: TGTGCCAGCAGACCAACAAGGGGCAAAAACATTCAGTACTTC. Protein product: CASRPTRGKNIQYF.

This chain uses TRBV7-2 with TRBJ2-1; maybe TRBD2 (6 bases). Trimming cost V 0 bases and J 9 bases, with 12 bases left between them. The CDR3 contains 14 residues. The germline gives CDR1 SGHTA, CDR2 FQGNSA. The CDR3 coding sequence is TGTGCCAGCAGCTTAGCACTAGCAAGTGGTGAGCAGTTCTTC. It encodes CASSLALASGEQFF.

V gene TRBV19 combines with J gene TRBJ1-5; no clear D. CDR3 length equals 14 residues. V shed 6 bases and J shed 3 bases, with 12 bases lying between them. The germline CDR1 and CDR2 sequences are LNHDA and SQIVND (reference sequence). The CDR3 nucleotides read TGTGCCAGTAGATCCCGACAAGACAATCAGCCCCAGCATTTT. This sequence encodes CASRSRQDNQPQHF.

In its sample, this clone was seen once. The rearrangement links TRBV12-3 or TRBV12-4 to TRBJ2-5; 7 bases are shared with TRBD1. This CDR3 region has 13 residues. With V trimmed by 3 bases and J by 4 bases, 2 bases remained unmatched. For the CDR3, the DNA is TGTGCCAGCAGTTTCGGGACAGCAGAGACCCAGTACTTC. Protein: CASSFGTAETQYF.

The CDR3 spells CASSLLGQGGDIQYF. CDR3 bases: TGCGCCAGCAGCTTGTTGGGACAGGGTGGGGACATTCAGTACTTC. This sequence joins TRBV5-1 and TRBJ2-4; 9 bases map to TRBD1. Germline values: CDR1 SGHRS, CDR2 YFSETQ. The CDR3 loop spans 15 amino acids. V was clipped by 1 base and J by 8 bases; unmatched bases: 7.

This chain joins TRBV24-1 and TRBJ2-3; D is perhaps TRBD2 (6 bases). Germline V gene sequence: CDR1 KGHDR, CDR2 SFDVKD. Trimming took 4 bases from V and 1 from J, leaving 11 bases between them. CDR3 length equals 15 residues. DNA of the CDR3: TGTGCCACCAGTGAAATGCGGGGTCGCACAGATACGCAGTATTTT. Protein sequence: CATSEMRGRTDTQYF.

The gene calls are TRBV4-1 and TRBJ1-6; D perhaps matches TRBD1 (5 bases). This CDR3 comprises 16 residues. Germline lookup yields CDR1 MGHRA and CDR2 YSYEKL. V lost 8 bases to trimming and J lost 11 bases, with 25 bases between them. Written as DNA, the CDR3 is TGCGCCAGCTGGGCGGGACCCTCCAAGTCCGGTACACCCCTCCACTTT. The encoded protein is CASWAGPSKSGTPLHF.

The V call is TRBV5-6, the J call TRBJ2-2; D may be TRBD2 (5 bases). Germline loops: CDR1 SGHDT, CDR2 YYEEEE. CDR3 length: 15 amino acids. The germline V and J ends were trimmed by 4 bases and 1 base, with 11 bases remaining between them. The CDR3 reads CASSSGPENTGELFF. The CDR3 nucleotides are TGTGCCAGCAGCAGCGGACCGGAGAACACCGGGGAGCTGTTTTTT.

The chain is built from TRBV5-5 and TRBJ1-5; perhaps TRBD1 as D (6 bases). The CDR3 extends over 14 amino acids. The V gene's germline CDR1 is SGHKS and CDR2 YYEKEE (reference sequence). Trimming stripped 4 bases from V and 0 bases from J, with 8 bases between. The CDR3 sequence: CASSQGFSNQPQHF. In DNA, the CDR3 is TGTGCCAGCAGCCAGGGGTTTAGCAATCAGCCCCAGCATTTT.

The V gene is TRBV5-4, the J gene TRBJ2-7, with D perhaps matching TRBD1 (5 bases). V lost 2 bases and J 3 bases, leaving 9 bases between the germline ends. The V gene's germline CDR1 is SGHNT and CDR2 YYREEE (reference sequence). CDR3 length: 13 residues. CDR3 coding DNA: TGTGCCAGCAGCTTCGACAGCAGCTACGAGCAGTACTTC. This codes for CASSFDSSYEQYF.

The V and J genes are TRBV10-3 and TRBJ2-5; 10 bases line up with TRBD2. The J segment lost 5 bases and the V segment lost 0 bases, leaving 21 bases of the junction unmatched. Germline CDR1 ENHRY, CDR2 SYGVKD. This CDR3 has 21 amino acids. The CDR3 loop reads CAISESGGLAGASSQRETQYF. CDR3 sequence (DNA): TGTGCCATCAGTGAGTCGGGTGGGCTAGCGGGAGCCTCATCTCAACGGGAGACCCAGTACTTC.